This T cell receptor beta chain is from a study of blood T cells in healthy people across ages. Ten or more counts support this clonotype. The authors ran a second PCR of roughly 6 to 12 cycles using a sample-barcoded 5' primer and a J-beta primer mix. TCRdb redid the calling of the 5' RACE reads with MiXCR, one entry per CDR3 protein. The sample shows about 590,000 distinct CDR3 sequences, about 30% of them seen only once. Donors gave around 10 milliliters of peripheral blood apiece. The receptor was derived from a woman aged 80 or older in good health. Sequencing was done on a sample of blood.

CDR3 DNA sequence: TGCGCCAGCAGCTCGGCTCAGGGGGCCAAAAACATTCAGTACTTC. The encoded protein is CASSSAQGAKNIQYF. The rearrangement joins TRBV5-1 to TRBJ2-4, with D possibly matching TRBD1 (6 bases). Germline lookup yields CDR1 SGHRS and CDR2 YFSETQ. The CDR3 has 15 residues. V was pared by 3 bases and J by 1 base, with 11 bases between.